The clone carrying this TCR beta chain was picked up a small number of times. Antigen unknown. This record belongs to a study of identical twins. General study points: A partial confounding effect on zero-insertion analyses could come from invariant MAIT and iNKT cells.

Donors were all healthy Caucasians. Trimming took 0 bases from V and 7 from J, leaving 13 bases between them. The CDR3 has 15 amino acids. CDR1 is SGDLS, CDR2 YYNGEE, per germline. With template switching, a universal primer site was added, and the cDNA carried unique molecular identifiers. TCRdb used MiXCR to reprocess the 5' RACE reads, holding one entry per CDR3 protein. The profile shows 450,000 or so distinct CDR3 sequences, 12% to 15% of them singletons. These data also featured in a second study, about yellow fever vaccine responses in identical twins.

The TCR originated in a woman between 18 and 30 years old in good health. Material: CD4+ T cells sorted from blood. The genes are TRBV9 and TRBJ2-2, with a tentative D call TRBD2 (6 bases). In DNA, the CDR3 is TGTGCCAGCAGCGTAGTGGCGGGAAACTACGGGGAGCTGTTTTTT. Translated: CASSVVAGNYGELFF.